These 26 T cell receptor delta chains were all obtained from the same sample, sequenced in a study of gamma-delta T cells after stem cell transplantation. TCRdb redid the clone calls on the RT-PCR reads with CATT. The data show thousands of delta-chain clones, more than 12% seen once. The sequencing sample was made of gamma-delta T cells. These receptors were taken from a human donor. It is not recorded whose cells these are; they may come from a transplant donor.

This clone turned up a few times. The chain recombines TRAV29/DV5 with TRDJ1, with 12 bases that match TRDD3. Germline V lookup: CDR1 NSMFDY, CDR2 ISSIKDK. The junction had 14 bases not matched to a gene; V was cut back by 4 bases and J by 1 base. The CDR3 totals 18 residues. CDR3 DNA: TGTGCAGCACTCCTTACTGGGGGATACCCCCTGGGCACCGATAAACTCATCTTT. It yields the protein CAALLTGGYPLGTDKLIF.

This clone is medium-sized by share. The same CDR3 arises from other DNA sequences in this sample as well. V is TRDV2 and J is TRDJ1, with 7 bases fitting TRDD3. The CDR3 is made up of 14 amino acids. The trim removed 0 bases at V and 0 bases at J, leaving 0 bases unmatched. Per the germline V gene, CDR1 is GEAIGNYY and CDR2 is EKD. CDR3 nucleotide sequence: TGTGCCTGTGACACCTGGGGGAACACCGATAAACTCATCTTT. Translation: CACDTWGNTDKLIF.

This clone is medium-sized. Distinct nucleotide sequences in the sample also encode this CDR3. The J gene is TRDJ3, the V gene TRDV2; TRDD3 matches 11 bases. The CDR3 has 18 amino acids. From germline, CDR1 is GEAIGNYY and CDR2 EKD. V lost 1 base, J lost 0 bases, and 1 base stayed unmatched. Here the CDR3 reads CACDTGGYGSWDTRQMFF. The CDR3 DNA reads TGTGCCTGTGACACTGGGGGATACGGCTCCTGGGACACCCGACAGATGTTTTTC.

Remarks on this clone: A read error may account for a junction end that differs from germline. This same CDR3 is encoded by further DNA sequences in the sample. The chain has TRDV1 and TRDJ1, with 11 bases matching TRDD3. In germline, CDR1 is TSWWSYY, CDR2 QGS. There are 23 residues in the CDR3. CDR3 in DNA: TGTGCTCTCGGGGAACTAGTATCTTTCCATAACTGGGGGATAAGGAGGTTAGCCGATAAACTCATCTTT. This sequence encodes CALGELVSFHNWGIRRLADKLIF.

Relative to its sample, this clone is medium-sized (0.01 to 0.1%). CDR3 loop: CACDTGRGYPTAQLFF. For the CDR3, the DNA is TGTGCCTGTGACACCGGACGGGGATACCCGACAGCACAACTCTTCTTT. The chain recombines TRDV2 with TRDJ2, with 8 positions matching TRDD3. Germline CDR1 reads GEAIGNYY; CDR2 reads EKD. The CDR3 is 16 residues long. V lost 0 bases to trimming and J lost 4 bases; unmatched junction nucleotides: 6.

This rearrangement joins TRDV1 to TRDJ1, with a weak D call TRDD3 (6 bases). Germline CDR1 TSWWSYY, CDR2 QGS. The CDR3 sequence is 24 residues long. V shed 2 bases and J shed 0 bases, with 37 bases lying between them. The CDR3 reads CALGEGKLRPGGTIRIMYTDKLIF. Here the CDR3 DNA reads TGTGCTCTTGGGGAAGGGAAACTACGTCCAGGGGGAACTATACGAATAATGTACACCGATAAACTCATCTTT.

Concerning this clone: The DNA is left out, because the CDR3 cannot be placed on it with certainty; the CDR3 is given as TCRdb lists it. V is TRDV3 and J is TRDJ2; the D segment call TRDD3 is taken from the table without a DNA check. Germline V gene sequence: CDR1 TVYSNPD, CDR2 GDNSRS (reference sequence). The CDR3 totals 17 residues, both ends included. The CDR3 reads CAFGMGDIGRLTAQLFF.

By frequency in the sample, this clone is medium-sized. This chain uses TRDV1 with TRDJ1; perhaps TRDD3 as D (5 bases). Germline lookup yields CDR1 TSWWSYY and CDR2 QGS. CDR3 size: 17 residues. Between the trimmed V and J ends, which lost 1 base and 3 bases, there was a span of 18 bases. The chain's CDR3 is CALGERGGVYWPDKLIF. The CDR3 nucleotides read TGTGCTCTTGGGGAACGCGGGGGGGTGTACTGGCCCGATAAACTCATCTTT.

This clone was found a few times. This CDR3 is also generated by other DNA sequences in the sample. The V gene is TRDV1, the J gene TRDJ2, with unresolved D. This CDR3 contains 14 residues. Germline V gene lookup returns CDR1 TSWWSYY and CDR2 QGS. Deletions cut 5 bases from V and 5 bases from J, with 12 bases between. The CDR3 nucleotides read TGTGCTCTTGGGAACCGAACTCCCACAGCACAACTCTTCTTT. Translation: CALGNRTPTAQLFF.

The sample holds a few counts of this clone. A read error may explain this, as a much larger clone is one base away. CDR3 sequence: CACDWGPLSSWDTRQTFF. The CDR3 DNA is TGTGCCTGTGACTGGGGGCCCCTGAGCTCCTGGGACACCCGACAGACGTTTTTC. The J gene is TRDJ3, the V gene TRDV2, with a tentative D call TRDD3 (6 bases). Germline V gene lookup returns CDR1 GEAIGNYY and CDR2 EKD. The CDR3 runs 18 residues.

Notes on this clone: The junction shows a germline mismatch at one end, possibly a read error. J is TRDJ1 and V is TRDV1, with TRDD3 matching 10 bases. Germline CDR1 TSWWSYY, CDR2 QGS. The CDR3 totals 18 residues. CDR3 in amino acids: CAFGDNSYVGGYNDKLIF. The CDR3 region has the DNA TGTGCTTTTGGGGATAATTCCTACGTTGGGGGATACAACGATAAACTCATCTTT.

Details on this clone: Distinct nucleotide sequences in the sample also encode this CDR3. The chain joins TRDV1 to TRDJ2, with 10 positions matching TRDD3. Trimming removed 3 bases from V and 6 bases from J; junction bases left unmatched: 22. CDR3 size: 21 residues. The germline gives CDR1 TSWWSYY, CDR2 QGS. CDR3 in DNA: TGTGCTCTTGGGGAGTGTCTCCTGCGGTGGACTGGGGGATTTTCGGCAGCACAACTCTTCTTT. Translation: CALGECLLRWTGGFSAAQLFF.

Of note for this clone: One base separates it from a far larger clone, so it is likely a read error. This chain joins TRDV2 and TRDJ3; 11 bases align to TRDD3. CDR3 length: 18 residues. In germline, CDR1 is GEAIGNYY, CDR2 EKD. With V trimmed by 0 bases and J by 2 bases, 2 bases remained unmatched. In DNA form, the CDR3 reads TGTGCCTGTGACACCGCTGGGGGATACCCCTGGGACACCCGACAGATGTTTTTC. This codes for CACDTAGGYPWDTRQMFF.

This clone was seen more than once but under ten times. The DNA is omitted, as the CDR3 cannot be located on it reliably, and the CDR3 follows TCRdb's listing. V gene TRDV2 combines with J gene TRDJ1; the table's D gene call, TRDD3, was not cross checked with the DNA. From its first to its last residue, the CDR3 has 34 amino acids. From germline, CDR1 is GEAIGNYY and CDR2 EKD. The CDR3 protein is CACRGPSERDEGSYYCACDTGGLTGGYGADKLIF.

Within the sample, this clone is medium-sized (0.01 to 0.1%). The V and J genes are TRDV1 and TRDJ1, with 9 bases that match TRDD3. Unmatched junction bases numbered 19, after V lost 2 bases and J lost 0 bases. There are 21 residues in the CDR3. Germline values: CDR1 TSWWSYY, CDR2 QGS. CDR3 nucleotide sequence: TGTGCTCTTGGGGAAAATTCCTACGGGGATACGATACAGGGGTACACCGATAAACTCATCTTT. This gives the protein CALGENSYGDTIQGYTDKLIF.

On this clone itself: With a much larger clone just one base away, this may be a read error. CDR3 region: CACDTVLGDTRAWNTRQMFF. CDR3 bases: TGTGCCTGTGACACCGTACTGGGGGATACGCGAGCCTGGAACACCCGACAGATGTTTTTC. The chain recombines TRDV2 with TRDJ3; 13 nucleotides line up with TRDD3. CDR3 length: 20 residues. The germline V gene has CDR1 GEAIGNYY and CDR2 EKD.

The chain's CDR3 is CASSIGWGPPPLTAQLFF. CDR3 sequence (DNA): TGTGCCTCGAGTATCGGCTGGGGGCCCCCCCCTTTGACAGCACAACTCTTCTTT. The V and J genes are TRDV3 and TRDJ2; 7 nucleotides line up with TRDD3. Germline V CDR1 and CDR2: TVYSNPD, GDNSRS (reference sequence). This CDR3 is 18 amino acids long. The trim removed 4 bases at V and 0 bases at J, leaving 17 bases unmatched.

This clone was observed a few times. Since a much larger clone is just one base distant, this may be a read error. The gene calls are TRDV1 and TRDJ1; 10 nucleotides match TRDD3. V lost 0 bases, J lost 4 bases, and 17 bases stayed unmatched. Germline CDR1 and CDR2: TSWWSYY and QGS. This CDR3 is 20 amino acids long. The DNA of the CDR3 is TGTGCTCTTGGGGAACTCGGTTCCAGCCTGAGGGGGATACGGAACGATAAACTCATCTTT. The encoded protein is CALGELGSSLRGIRNDKLIF.

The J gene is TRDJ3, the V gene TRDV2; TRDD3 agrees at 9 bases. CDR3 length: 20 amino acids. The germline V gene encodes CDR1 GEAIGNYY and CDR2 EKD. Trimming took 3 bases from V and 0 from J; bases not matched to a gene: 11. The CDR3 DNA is TGTGCCTGTGACTCCGCTGGGGGATGCCCTAGCTCCTGGGACACCCGACAGATGTTTTTC. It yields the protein CACDSAGGCPSSWDTRQMFF.

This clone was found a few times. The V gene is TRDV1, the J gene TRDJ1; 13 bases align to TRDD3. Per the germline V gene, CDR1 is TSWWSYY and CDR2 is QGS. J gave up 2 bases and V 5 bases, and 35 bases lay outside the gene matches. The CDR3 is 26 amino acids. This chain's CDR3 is CALGPLNLPTLTGGYAWPMGTDKLIF. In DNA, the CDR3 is TGTGCTCTTGGGCCCCTTAATCTTCCTACCCTTACTGGGGGATACGCATGGCCTATGGGGACCGATAAACTCATCTTT.

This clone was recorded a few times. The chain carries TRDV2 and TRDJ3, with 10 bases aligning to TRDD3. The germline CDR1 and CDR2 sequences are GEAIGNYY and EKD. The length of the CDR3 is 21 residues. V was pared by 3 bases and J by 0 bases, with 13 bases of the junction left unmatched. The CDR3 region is CACDGAFGGYVRSWDTRQMFF. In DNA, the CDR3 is TGTGCCTGTGACGGGGCGTTCGGGGGATACGTTCGCTCCTGGGACACCCGACAGATGTTTTTC.

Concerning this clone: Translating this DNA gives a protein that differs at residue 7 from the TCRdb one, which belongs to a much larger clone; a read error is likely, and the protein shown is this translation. The CDR3 DNA reads as TGTGCCTGTGACCTGGGGCTGGAGTCGGCACAACTCTTCTTT. Translating it yields CACDLGLESAQLFF. The chain employs TRDV2 and TRDJ2; D is possibly TRDD3 (6 bases). The CDR3 is made up of 14 amino acids. Trimming cost V 3 bases and J 8 bases, with 15 bases left between them. The germline V gene has CDR1 GEAIGNYY and CDR2 EKD.

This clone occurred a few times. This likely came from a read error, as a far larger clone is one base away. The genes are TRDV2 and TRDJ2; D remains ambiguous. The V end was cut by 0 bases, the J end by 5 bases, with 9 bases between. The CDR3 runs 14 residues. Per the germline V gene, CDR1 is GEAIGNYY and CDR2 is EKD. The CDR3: CACDTLGRTAQLFF. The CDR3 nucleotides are TGTGCCTGTGACACCTTAGGGCGAACAGCACAACTCTTCTTT.

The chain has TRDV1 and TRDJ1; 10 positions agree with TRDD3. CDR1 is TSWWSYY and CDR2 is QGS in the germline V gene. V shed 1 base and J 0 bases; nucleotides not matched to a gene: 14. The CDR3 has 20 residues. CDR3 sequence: CALGERSPSRTGGYTDKLIF. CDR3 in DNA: TGTGCTCTTGGGGAACGGTCCCCCTCACGTACTGGGGGATACACCGATAAACTCATCTTT.

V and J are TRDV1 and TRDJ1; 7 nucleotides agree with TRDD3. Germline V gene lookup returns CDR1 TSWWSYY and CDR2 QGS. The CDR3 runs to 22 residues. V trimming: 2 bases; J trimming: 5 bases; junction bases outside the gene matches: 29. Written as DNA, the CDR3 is TGTGCTCTTGGGGAAATCCATCTATATCCTCCTTACTGGGGCCCGAAAAGAGATAAACTCATCTTT. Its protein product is CALGEIHLYPPYWGPKRDKLIF.

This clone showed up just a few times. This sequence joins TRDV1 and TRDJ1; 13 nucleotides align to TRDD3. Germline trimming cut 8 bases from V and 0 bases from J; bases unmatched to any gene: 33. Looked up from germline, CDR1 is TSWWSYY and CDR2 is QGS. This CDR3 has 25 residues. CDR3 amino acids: CALMIQLIPPGTGGYARGYTDKLIF. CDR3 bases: TGTGCTCTTATGATACAACTGATTCCCCCCGGTACTGGGGGATACGCGCGAGGGTACACCGATAAACTCATCTTT.